This TCR beta chain was sequenced for a study of long-term antiretroviral therapy in people with HIV. Of note for this clone: The target antigen is unknown.

Study outcomes and limitations: Dominating the repertoire at all time points were the clones that expanded before ART.

Post-ART PBMC samples numbered at least two per donor, and pre-ART ones at least one. V shed 0 bases and J shed 11 bases, with 20 bases lying between them. Germline CDR1 SGDLS, CDR2 YYNGEE. The CDR3 contains 15 residues. Samples were assayed with immunoSEQ v3.0 at survey level. The protocol was immunoSEQ multiplex PCR, while the TCRdb copy is restricted to in-frame clones and leaves out a portion. This table holds around 8,600 clones, about three quarters found once. The sequencing used unsorted PBMCs, collected 0.6 years before starting antiretroviral therapy. The chain links TRBV9 to TRBJ1-1; D perhaps matches TRBD1 (6 bases). This TCR was sampled from a man in his forties or fifties with HIV. Written as DNA, the CDR3 is TGTGCCAGCAGCGTAGTCGGTCCGGGACACGCCGCCGCTTTCTTT. This encodes CASSVVGPGHAAAFF. The full variable domain, its missing parts supplied by reference TRBV9 and TRBJ1-1, is DSGVTQTPKHLITATGQRVTLRCSPRSGDLSVYWYQQSLDQGLQFLIQYYNGEERAKGNILERFSAQQFPDLHSELNLSSLELGDSALYFCASSVVGPGHAAAFFGQGTRLTVV.